What follows is one TCR beta chain and its context. Its antigen is still unknown. Time point meaning: patch test 3, about 24 weeks after DPC sensitization. Specified treatment: therapeutic diphenylcyclopropenone sensitization with weekly scalp DPC. This CDR3 region has 15 residues. CDR1 KGHSH and CDR2 LQKENI come from the germline V gene. V lost 3 bases and J lost 4, with 15 bases in between. These data come from a study of human T cells and chemical hapten exposure. Study-wide context: Weekly administration of diphenylcyclopropenone to the scalp of patients continued throughout the roughly 22-week study. Patients were mainly female, each with alopecia areata, totalis or universalis. Minor volume differences among pooled libraries chiefly drove per-sample TCR yield variation. Study-level findings and limits: Compared to controls, expanded TCRs made significantly more large clusters of similar CDR3s.

Each CDR3 protein is one row after TCRdb ran MiXCR on the RACE reads. Here the sample spans 130,000 or so distinct CDR3 sequences, about 10% being singletons. Sequenced material: whole blood, taken in connection with sensitization to the hapten diphenylcyclopropenone (DPC). The chain carries TRBV18 and TRBJ1-1; D gene unclear. This sequence originates from a woman aged 50 to 60 with alopecia areata. Some clones in this sample may be carry-over from other donors' samples. CDR3 DNA: TGTGCCAGCTCACCCGGAGCAACGTGGGGCACTGAAGCTTTCTTT. Translated, it gives CASSPGATWGTEAFF. Filled out from reference TRBV18 and TRBJ1-1, the complete variable domain reads NAGVMQNPRHLVRRRGQEARLRCSPMKGHSHVYWYRQLPEEGLKFMVYLQKENIIDESGMPKERFSAEFPKEGPSILRIQQVVRGDSAAYFCASSPGATWGTEAFFGQGTRLTVV.